This record covers a single TCR beta chain. Clones were read by immunoSEQ multiplex PCR, and TCRdb kept only the in-frame ones, dropping some. The sample has roughly 200,000 clones, about 91% seen once. The CDR3 is made up of 14 amino acids. Germline V gene sequence: CDR1 MNHNS, CDR2 SASEGT. The V and J ends lost 6 bases and 7 bases, in that order; junction bases with no gene match: 11. This sample was included in a study of blood T cell repertoires in COVID-19. At the level of the study: Acute-phase and convalescent COVID-19 samples originated in the United States, Italy and Spain.

The sequence derives from a woman aged 25 to 39 with acute or convalescent COVID-19. Input material: peripheral blood. The chain carries TRBV6-1 and TRBJ2-7, with 8 bases lining up with TRBD2. CDR3 residues: CASSGIGLAGEQYF. The CDR3 DNA reads TGTGCCAGCAGCGGAATCGGACTAGCAGGAGAGCAGTACTTC.